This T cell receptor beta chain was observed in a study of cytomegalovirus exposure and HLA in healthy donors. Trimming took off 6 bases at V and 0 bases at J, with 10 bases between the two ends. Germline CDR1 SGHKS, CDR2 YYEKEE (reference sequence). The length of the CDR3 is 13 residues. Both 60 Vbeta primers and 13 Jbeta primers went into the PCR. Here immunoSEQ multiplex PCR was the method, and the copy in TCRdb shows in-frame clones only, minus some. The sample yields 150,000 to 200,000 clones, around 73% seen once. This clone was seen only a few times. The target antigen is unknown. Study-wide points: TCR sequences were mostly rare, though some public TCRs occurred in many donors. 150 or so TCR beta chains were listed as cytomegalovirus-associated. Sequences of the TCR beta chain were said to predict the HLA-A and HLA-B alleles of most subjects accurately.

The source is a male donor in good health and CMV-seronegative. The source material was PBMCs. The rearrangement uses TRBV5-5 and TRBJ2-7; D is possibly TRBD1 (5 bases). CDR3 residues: CASTRASSYEQYF. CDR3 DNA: TGTGCCAGCACCAGGGCCAGCTCCTACGAGCAGTACTTC.